This T cell receptor beta chain was documented in a study of T cell responses to AZD1222 COVID-19 vaccine. Study in general: Recipients boosted at about 4 weeks or about 12 weeks are pooled.

Assay used: immunoSEQ multiplex PCR; TCRdb lists only in-frame clones, some missing. The data contain 60,000 to 75,000 clones, roughly 89% of them seen just once; the ten biggest clones take up under 6.5%. Study-wide results and caveats: Donor demographics were predominantly white British with a female majority; clonal diversity may be underestimated.

Germline CDR1 is SGHRS and CDR2 is YFSETQ. This CDR3 spans 15 amino acids. Trimming left V 4 bases short and J 0 bases short, with 10 bases between. Worth noting for this clone: The antigen remains unidentified.

J is TRBJ1-4 and V is TRBV5-1; TRBD1 might be the D (6 bases). The sequences come from peripheral blood, collected on day 0 of AZD1222 vaccination. The sequence came from an adult in good health. The CDR3 sequence is CASSPGTPTNEKLFF. CDR3 in DNA: TGCGCCAGCAGCCCAGGGACACCAACTAATGAAAAACTGTTTTTT.